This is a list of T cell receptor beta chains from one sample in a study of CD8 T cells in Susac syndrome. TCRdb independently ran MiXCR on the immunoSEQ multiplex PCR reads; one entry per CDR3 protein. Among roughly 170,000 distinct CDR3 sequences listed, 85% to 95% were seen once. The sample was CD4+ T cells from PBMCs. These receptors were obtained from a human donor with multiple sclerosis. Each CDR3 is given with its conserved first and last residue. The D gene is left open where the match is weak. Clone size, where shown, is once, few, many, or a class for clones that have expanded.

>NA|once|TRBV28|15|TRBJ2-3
TGTGCCAGCAGTTTAGCTAGACCGACACACGATACGCAGTATTTT
CASSLARPTHDTQYF
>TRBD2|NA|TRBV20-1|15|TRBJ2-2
TGCAGTGCCCCGAGGGCGGGAGGGCCTGCCGGGGAGCTGTTTTTT
CSAPRAGGPAGELFF
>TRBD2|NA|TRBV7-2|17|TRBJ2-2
TGTGCCAGCAGCTTAAGCCGGGCGGGAGGGGGGACCGGGGAGCTGTTTTTT
CASSLSRAGGGTGELFF
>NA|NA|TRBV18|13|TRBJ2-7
TGTGCCAGCTCACCACCACAGGCTGGCGAGCAGTACTTC
CASSPPQAGEQYF
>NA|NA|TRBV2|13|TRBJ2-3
TGTGCCAGCAGTGAAAGCAGGGATGATACGCAGTATTTT
CASSESRDDTQYF
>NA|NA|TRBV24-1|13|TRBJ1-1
TGTGCCACCAGTGGGACTGGGAACACTGAAGCTTTCTTT
CATSGTGNTEAFF
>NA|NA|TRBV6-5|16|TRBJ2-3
TGTGCCAGCAGTTACTCGAACAGCCCATGGACAGATACGCAGTATTTT
CASSYSNSPWTDTQYF
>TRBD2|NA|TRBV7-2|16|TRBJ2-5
TGTGCCAGCAGCTTGGGTGCGGGGGGGCCAAGAAAGACCCAGTACTTC
CASSLGAGGPRKTQYF
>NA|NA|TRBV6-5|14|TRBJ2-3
TGTGCCAGCAGTTACTCGACTGGGTTAGATACGCAGTATTTT
CASSYSTGLDTQYF
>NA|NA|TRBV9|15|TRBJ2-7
TGTGCCAGCAGCGTAGCGGGGGACAGTTACGTAGAGCAGTACTTC
CASSVAGDSYVEQYF
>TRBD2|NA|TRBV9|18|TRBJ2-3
TGTGCCAGCAGCGTAGAGGGCAGCCAAGCGGGATGGGCAGATACGCAGTATTTT
CASSVEGSQAGWADTQYF
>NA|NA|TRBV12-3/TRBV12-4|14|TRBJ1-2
TGTGCCAGCAGTCGATTCCGGGACGGCTATGGCTACACCTTC
CASSRFRDGYGYTF
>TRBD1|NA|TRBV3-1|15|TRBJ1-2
TGTGCCAGCAGCCCCAGGCAGGGGGCGAACTATGGCTACACCTTC
CASSPRQGANYGYTF
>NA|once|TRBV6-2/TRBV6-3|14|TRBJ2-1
TGTGCCAGCAGCCACGGACGTAATGGCTATGAGCAGTTCTTC
CASSHGRNGYEQFF
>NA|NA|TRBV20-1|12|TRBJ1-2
TGCAGTGCTAGAACCACTAACTATGGCTACACCTTC
CSARTTNYGYTF
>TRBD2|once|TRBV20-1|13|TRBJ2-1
TGCAGCCTCGTGGGCGGGAGGGTTAATGAGCAGTTCTTC
CSLVGGRVNEQFF
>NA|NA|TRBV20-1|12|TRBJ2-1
TGCAGTGCTTTGGACTTTTACAATGAGCAGTTCTTC
CSALDFYNEQFF
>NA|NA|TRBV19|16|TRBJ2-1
TGTGCCAGTAGTATGGCGGGCTCACAGACCTACAATGAGCAGTTCTTC
CASSMAGSQTYNEQFF
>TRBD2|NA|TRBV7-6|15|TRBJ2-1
TGTGCCAGCAGCCCACTAGCGGCCCTATACAATGAGCAGTTCTTC
CASSPLAALYNEQFF
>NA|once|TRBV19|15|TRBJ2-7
TGTGCCAGTAGTATGATGAGGGGGAGCTCCTACGAGCAGTACTTC
CASSMMRGSSYEQYF
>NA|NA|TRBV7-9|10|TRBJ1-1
TGTGCCACCCAGGGTCCTGAAGCTTTCTTT
CATQGPEAFF
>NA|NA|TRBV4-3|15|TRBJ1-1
TGCGCCAGCAGCCAAGACCCCGCGCGGGACACTGAAGCTTTCTTT
CASSQDPARDTEAFF
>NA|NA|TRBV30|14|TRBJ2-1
TGTGCCTGGAGTGTAACCCTCCTGGATACCGAGCAGTTCTTC
CAWSVTLLDTEQFF
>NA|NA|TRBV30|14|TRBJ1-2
TGTGCCTGGACGGCGGGTGGGAACTTCTATGGCTACACCTTC
CAWTAGGNFYGYTF
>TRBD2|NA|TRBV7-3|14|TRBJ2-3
TGTGCCAGCAGCTTAAACGGGAGGGCAGATACGCAGTATTTT
CASSLNGRADTQYF
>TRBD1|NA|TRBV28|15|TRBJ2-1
TGTGCCAGCAGTTTACCCGGACAGGGGGGGCAAGAGCAGTTCTTC
CASSLPGQGGQEQFF
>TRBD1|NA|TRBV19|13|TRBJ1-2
TGTGCCAGTAGTATCACAGGGGTGAATGGCTACACCTTC
CASSITGVNGYTF
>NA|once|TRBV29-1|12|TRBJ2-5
TGCAGCGTTGAGGGAGTTTCGGAGACCCAGTACTTC
CSVEGVSETQYF
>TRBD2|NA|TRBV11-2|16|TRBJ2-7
TGTGCCAGCAGCTTAGATTGGACTAGCGGCCTCTACGAGCAGTACTTC
CASSLDWTSGLYEQYF
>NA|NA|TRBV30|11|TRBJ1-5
TGTGCCTGGAGTGTTGGGGGACCCCAGCATTTT
CAWSVGGPQHF
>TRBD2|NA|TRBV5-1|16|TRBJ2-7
TGCGCCAGCAGCGGGATGGTTGGCGGGAGTTACTACGAGCAGTACTTC
CASSGMVGGSYYEQYF
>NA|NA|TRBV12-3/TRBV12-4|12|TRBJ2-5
TGTGCCAGCAGTTTCACCGAAGAGACCCAGTACTTC
CASSFTEETQYF
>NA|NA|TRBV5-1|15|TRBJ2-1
TGCGCCAGCAGCTTGGAGGGTGTACGGGGGAATGAGCAGTTCTTC
CASSLEGVRGNEQFF
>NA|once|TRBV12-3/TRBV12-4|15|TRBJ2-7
TGTGCCAGCAGTTTCACCCTAGACTACTCCTACGAGCAGTACTTC
CASSFTLDYSYEQYF
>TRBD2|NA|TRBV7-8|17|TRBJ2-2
TGTGCCAGCAGCTTACTTTGGGTTGCGGGAGGAGTCGGGGAGCTGTTTTTT
CASSLLWVAGGVGELFF
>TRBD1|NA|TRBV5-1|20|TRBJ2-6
TGCGCCAGCAGCGAAGACAGGGGGCGACAAGTGGGGGCTGGGGCCAACGTCCTGACTTTC
CASSEDRGRQVGAGANVLTF
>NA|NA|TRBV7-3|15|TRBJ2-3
TGTGCCAGCAGCTTAACGGCAGGCCCGTCAGGTCCTCAGTATTTT
CASSLTAGPSGPQYF
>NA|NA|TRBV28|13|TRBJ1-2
TGTGCCAGCACTATCCAGGGGCACTATGGCTACACCTTC
CASTIQGHYGYTF
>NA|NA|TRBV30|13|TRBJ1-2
TGTGCCTGCCGCAACAGGTACAACTATGGCTACACCTTC
CACRNRYNYGYTF
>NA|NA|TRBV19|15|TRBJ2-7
TGTGCCAGTAGCATTGGGCTTGGACCCATCTACGAGCAGTACTTC
CASSIGLGPIYEQYF
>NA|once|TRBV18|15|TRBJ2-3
TGTGCCAGCTCACCTTCGGCGGGTAGCACAGATACGCAGTATTTT
CASSPSAGSTDTQYF
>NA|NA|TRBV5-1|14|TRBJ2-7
TGCGCCAGCAGCCAGGGGACGCGGGCCTACGAGCAGTACTTC
CASSQGTRAYEQYF